The 13 T cell receptor beta chains below come from one sample, sequenced in a study of cytomegalovirus exposure and HLA in healthy donors (TCRdb year 2017). Libraries came from the immunoSEQ multiplex PCR assay. The multiplex PCR relied on a mix of 60 forward primers for TCR Vbeta segments and 13 reverse primers for TCR Jbeta segments. This is the immuneACCESS table as TCRdb keeps it, with only in-frame sequences that have V and J called. A part of the clones is gone; compared with another copy, unresolved V genes explain less than half, and the rest is unexplained. In all, the sample holds 100,000 to 150,000 clones, and roughly four fifths of those were seen once. Around 2% of the sample belongs to the ten largest clones. Sequenced: PBMCs. Source of these receptors: a man aged 35 to 55 in good health and CMV-seronegative.

The chain links TRBV7-9 to TRBJ2-1, with a tentative D call TRBD2 (6 bases). The CDR3 extends over 14 amino acids. Germline CDR1 SEHNR, CDR2 FQNEAQ (reference sequence). V was pared by 1 base and J by 8 bases, with 12 bases between. Here the CDR3 DNA reads TGTGCCAGCAGCTTAGACGGGAGTCTGGATGAGCAGTTCTTC. Amino acid sequence: CASSLDGSLDEQFF.

The chain is built from TRBV29-1 and TRBJ2-3, with D tentatively TRBD2 (5 bases). The length of the CDR3 is 15 residues. The V end was cut by 3 bases, the J end by 2 bases, with 15 bases between. Germline V gives CDR1 SQVTM, CDR2 ANQGSEA. CDR3 region: CSVDRLPGTTDTQYF. CDR3 nucleotide sequence: TGCAGCGTTGACCGGCTGCCGGGAACCACAGATACGCAGTATTTT.

The chain carries TRBV5-4 and TRBJ1-1; TRBD1 is a possible D gene (5 bases). The germline V gene encodes CDR1 SGHNT and CDR2 YYREEE (reference sequence). This CDR3 spans 14 amino acids. V lost 6 bases and J 3 bases, leaving 15 bases between the germline ends. The CDR3 reads CASTNGGGDTEAFF. The CDR3 DNA is TGTGCCAGCACCAACGGGGGGGGTGACACTGAAGCTTTCTTT. Combining the CDR3 with reference TRBV5-4 and TRBJ1-1 gives the whole variable domain ETGVTQSPTHLIKTRGQQVTLRCSSQSGHNTVSWYQQALGQGPQFIFQYYREEENGRGNFPPRFSGLQFPNYSSELNVNALELDDSALYLCASTNGGGDTEAFFGQGTRLTVV.

This chain connects TRBV19 to TRBJ2-7, with a weak D call TRBD2 (5 bases). CDR3 length: 11 residues. Trimming took off 10 bases at V and 4 bases at J, with 11 bases between the two ends. CDR1 and CDR2 (germline): LNHDA, SQIVND (reference sequence). The CDR3 sequence: CATQLEYEQYF. In DNA form, the CDR3 reads TGTGCCACCCAACTAGAATACGAGCAGTACTTC.

This clone was seen a few times. The chain uses TRBV10-2 and TRBJ2-3, with a tentative D call TRBD2 (6 bases). The CDR3 spans 15 residues. Germline lookup yields CDR1 WSHSY and CDR2 SAAADI. V lost 6 bases and J 6 bases, leaving 19 bases between the germline ends. The CDR3 region is CASRGWGEGVDTQYF. The CDR3 DNA reads TGCGCCAGCAGGGGTTGGGGGGAAGGGGTTGATACGCAGTATTTT.

The chain links TRBV7-2 to TRBJ2-7; TRBD1 aligns across 8 bases. Germline V gene data show CDR1 as SGHTA and CDR2 as FQGNSA. V shed 1 base, J shed 6 bases, and the junction held 14 bases outside the gene matches. The CDR3 is made up of 17 amino acids. The CDR3 coding sequence is TGTGCCAGCAGCTTAGTCCTCGGGACAGGATTGGTTGGCGAGCAGTACTTC. This sequence encodes CASSLVLGTGLVGEQYF.

V usage is TRBV19 and J usage is TRBJ1-1, with 7 bases matching TRBD1. CDR3 length: 15 amino acids. After removal of 5 bases from V and 5 bases from J, the junction contained 11 bases not matched to a gene. Germline V CDR1 and CDR2: LNHDA, SQIVND (reference sequence). CDR3 in amino acids: CASSPISQGGTEAFF. The CDR3 DNA reads TGTGCCAGTAGTCCTATTTCGCAGGGGGGTACTGAAGCTTTCTTT.

The V and J genes are TRBV18 and TRBJ2-1; D may be TRBD2 (6 bases). Trimming left V 5 bases short and J 9 bases short, with 17 bases between. The CDR3 consists of 14 residues. Germline V gives CDR1 KGHSH, CDR2 LQKENI. DNA of the CDR3: TGTGCCAGCTCAGCCCGTGCGGGAAACGGTGAGCAGTTCTTC. Residues: CASSARAGNGEQFF.

The rearrangement links TRBV6-1 to TRBJ1-2; a weak D match, TRBD1 (6 bases). Per the germline V gene, CDR1 is MNHNS and CDR2 is SASEGT. V was clipped by 4 bases and J by 8 bases, with 14 bases between them. There are 13 residues in the CDR3. DNA of the CDR3: TGTGCCAGCAGTGCAGAAACAGGGTTCGGCTACACCTTC. Its protein product is CASSAETGFGYTF.

V usage is TRBV5-4 and J usage is TRBJ2-2; 8 bases agree with TRBD1. With V trimmed by 4 bases and J by 4 bases, 3 bases remained unmatched. CDR1 SGHNT and CDR2 YYREEE come from the germline V gene (reference sequence). The CDR3 has 14 amino acids. Here the CDR3 DNA reads TGTGCCAGCAGCAGGGACAGGAGCACCGGGGAGCTGTTTTTT. Encoded protein: CASSRDRSTGELFF.

This rearrangement joins TRBV28 to TRBJ1-2, with 9 bases aligning to TRBD1. There are 14 residues in the CDR3. The germline gives CDR1 MDHEN, CDR2 SYDVKM. J was trimmed by 5 bases and V by 5 bases; bases with no gene match: 6. The CDR3 nucleotides are TGTGCCAGCAGTGGGGACAGGGTAGATTATGGCTACACCTTC. Translating it yields CASSGDRVDYGYTF.

This sequence joins TRBV19 and TRBJ2-6; no firm D call. CDR3 length: 15 amino acids. The germline gives CDR1 LNHDA, CDR2 SQIVND (reference sequence). V gave up 6 bases and J gave up 1 base, with 10 bases separating them. The CDR3 loop reads CASRPSTSGANVLTF. Here the CDR3 DNA reads TGTGCCAGTAGGCCTTCTACTTCTGGGGCCAACGTCCTGACTTTC.

The chain combines TRBV28 with TRBJ1-1; possibly TRBD1 for D (6 bases). CDR1 and CDR2 (germline): MDHEN, SYDVKM. The CDR3 consists of 14 residues. V shed 3 bases and J shed 6 bases, with 14 bases lying between them. CDR3: CASSLGAGSAEAFF. In DNA, the CDR3 is TGTGCCAGCAGTTTGGGGGCAGGATCGGCTGAAGCTTTCTTT. Based on the CDR3 plus reference TRBV28 and TRBJ1-1, the full variable domain is DVKVTQSSRYLVKRTGEKVFLECVQDMDHENMFWYRQDPGLGLRLIYFSYDVKMKEKGDIPEGYSVSREKKERFSLILESASTNQTSMYLCASSLGAGSAEAFFGQGTRLTVV.